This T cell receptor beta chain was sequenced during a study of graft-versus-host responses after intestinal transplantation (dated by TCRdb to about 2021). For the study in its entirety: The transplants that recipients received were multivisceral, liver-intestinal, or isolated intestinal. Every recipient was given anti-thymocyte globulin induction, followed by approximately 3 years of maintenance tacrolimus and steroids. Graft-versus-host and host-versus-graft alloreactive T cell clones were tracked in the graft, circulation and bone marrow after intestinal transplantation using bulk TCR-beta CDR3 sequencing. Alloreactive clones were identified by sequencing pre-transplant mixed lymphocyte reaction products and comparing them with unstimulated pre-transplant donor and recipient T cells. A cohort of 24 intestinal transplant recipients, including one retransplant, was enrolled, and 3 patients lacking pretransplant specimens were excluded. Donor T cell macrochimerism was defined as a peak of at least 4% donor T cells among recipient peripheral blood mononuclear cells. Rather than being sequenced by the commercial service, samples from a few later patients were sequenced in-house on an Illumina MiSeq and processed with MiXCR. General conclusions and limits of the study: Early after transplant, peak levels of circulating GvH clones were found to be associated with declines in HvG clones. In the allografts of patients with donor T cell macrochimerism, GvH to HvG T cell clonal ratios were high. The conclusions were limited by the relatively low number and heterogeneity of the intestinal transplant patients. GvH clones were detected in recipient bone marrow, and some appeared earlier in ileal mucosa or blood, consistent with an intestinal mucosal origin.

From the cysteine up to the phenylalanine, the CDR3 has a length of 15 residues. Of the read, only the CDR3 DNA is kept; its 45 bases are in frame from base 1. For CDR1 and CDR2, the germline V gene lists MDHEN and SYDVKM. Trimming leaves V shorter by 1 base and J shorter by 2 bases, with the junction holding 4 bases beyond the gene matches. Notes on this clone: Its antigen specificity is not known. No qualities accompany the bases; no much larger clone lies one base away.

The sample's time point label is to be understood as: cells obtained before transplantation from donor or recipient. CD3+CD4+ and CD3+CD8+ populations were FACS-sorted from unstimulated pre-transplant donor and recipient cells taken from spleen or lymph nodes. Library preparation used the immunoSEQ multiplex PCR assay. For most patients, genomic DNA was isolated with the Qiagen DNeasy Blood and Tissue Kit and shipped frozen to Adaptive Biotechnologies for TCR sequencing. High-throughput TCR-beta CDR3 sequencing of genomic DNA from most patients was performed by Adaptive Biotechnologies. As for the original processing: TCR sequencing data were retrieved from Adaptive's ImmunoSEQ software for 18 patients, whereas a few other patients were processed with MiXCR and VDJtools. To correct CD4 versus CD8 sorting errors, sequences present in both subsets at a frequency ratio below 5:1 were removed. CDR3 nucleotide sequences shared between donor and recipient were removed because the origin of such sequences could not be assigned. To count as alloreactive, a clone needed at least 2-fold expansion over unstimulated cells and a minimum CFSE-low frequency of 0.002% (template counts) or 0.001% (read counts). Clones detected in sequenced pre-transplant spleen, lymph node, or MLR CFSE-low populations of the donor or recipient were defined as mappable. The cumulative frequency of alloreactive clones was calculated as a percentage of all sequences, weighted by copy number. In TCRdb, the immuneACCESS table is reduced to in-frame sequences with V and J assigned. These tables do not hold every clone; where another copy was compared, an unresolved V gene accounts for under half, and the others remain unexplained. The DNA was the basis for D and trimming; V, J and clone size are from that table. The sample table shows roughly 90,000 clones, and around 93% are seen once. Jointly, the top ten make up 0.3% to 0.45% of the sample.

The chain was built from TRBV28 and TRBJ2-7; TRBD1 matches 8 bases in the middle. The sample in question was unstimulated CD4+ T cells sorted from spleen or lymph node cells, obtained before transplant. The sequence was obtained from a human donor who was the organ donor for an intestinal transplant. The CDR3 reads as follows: CASSLFKDRAYEQYF. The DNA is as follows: TGTGCCAGCAGTTTATTCAAGGACAGGGCCTACGAGCAGTACTTC.